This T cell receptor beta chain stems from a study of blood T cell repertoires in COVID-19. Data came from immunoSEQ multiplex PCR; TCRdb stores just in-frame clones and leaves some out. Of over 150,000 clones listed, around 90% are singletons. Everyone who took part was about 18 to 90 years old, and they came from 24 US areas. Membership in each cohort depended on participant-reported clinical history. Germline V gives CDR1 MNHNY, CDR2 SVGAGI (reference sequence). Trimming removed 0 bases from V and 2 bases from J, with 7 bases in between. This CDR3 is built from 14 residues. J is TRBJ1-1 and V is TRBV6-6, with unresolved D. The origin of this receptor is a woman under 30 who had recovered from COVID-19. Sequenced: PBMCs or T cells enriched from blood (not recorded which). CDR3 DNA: TGTGCCAGCAGTTACTCAAACAGCAACACTGAAGCTTTCTTT. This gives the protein CASSYSNSNTEAFF.